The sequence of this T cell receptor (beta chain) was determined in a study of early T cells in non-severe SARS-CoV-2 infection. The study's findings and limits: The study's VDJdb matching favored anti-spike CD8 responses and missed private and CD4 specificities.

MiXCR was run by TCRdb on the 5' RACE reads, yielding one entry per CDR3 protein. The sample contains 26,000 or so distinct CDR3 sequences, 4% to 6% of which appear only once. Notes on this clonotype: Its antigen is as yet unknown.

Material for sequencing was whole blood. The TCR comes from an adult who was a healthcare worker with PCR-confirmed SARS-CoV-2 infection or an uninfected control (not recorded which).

CDR3 in amino acids: CASSPTTGELFF. DNA of the CDR3: TGTGCCAGCAGTCCTACCACCGGGGAGCTGTTTTTT. This rearrangement joins TRBV6-5 to TRBJ2-2; D call uncertain. Per germline, CDR1 MNHEY and CDR2 SVGAGI. Trimming took off 5 bases at V and 4 bases at J, with 5 bases between the two ends. The CDR3 extends over 12 amino acids.